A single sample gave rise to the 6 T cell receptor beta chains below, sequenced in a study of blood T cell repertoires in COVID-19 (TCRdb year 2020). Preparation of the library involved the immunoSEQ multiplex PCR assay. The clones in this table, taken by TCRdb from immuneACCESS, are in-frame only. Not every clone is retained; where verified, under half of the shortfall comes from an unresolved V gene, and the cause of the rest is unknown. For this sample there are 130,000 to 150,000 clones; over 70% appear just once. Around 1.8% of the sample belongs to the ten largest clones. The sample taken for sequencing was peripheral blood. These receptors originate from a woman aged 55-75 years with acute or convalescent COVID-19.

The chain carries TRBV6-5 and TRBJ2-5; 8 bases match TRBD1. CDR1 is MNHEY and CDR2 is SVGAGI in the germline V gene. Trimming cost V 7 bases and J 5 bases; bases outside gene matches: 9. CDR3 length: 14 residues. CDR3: CASTPRGRRETQYF. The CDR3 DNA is TGTGCCAGCACCCCCAGGGGGCGGCGGGAGACCCAGTACTTC.

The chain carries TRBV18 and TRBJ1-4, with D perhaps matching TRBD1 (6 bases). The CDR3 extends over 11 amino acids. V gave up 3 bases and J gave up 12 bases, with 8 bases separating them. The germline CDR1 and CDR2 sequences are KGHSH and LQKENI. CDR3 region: CASSPDRQLFF. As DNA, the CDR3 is TGTGCCAGCTCACCGGACAGACAACTGTTTTTT.

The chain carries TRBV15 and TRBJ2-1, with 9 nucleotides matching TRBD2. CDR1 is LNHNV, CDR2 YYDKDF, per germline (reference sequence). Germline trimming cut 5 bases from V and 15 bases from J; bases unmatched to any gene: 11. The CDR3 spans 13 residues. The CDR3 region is CATSEAGGPFRFF. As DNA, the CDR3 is TGTGCCACCAGCGAGGCGGGAGGGCCGTTTCGGTTCTTC.

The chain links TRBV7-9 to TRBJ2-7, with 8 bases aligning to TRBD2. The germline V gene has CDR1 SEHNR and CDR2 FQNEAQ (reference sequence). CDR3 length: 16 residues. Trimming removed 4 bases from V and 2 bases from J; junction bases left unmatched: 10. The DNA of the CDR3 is TGTGCCAGCAGCTACGGGGGGGGTCCTCAACCCTACGAGCAGTACTTC. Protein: CASSYGGGPQPYEQYF.

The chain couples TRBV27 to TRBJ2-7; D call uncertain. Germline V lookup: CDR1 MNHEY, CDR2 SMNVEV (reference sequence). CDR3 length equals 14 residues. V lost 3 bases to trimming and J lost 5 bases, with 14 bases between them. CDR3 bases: TGTGCCAGCAGTTTCGGCCGGGTCCGGGACGAGCAGTACTTC. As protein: CASSFGRVRDEQYF.

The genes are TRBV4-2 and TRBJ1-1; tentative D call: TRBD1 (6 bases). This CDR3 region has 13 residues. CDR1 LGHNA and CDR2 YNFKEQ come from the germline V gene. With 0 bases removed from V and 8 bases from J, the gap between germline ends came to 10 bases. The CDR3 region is CASSQERGSEAFF. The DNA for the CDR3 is TGTGCCAGCAGCCAAGAGAGGGGGTCGGAAGCTTTCTTT.